The 10 T cell receptor beta chains below all came from one sample that was sequenced in a study of regulatory T cells in long-lasting Graves disease. With iRepertoire HTBI primers and Arm-PCR of CDR3 regions, TCR beta libraries were built. From the multiplex PCR reads, TCRdb called clonotypes with MiXCR, one entry per CDR3 protein. The sample comprises about 330,000 distinct CDR3 sequences, 15% to 20% of which are singletons, and 20% rests with the top ten. Documented time point: newly diagnosed GD, antithyroid drugs for less than 3 months. PBMC RNA served as the TCR library source. These data also featured in a second study, about T cells in Graves' hyperthyroidism and ophthalmopathy.

Sequenced material: peripheral blood mononuclear cells (PBMCs), taken at new diagnosis, from a patient treated with antithyroid drugs. These receptor sequences come from a woman younger than 35 with Graves disease.

The V call is TRBV5-1, the J call TRBJ1-2; tentatively, D is TRBD1 (5 bases). Trimming pared 4 bases from V and 8 bases from J, leaving 15 bases between. The CDR3 has 13 amino acids. Germline V gene lookup returns CDR1 SGHRS and CDR2 YFSETQ. This CDR3 reads CASSPGRAGGYTF. The DNA of the CDR3 is TGCGCCAGCAGCCCGGGACGGGCTGGGGGCTACACCTTC.

This chain connects TRBV12-5 to TRBJ1-3; D not certain. Germline lookup yields CDR1 LGHNT and CDR2 FRNRAP. V was pared by 1 base and J by 6 bases, with 10 bases between. This CDR3 is 14 amino acids long. The CDR3 region has the DNA TGTGCTAGTGGTTTGGACAGTGCTGAAAACACCATATATTTT. Protein sequence: CASGLDSAENTIYF.

V gene TRBV6-1 combines with J gene TRBJ1-1; TRBD1 is a possible D gene (5 bases). CDR1 is MNHNS and CDR2 is SASEGT in the germline V gene. This CDR3 has 14 amino acids. V was pared by 5 bases and J by 3 bases, with 13 bases between. The CDR3 protein is CASSPKGGDTEAFF. The CDR3 DNA is TGTGCCAGCAGTCCTAAGGGAGGGGACACTGAAGCTTTCTTT.

This chain connects TRBV7-3 to TRBJ2-3; D is possibly TRBD2 (6 bases). V lost 5 bases and J 6 bases, leaving 12 bases between the germline ends. CDR3 length: 13 amino acids. Germline CDR1 SGHTA, CDR2 FQGTGA. DNA of the CDR3: TGTGCCAGCAGCCAACTAGCACCCGATACGCAGTATTTT. Protein: CASSQLAPDTQYF.

This clonotype was seen a few times. The chain joins TRBV28 to TRBJ1-3; no clear D. V was trimmed by 1 base and J by 2 bases, leaving 9 bases between them. The CDR3 is 15 residues long. Germline V gene lookup returns CDR1 MDHEN and CDR2 SYDVKM. Here the CDR3 reads CASSLFRQAGNTIYF. The CDR3 DNA sequence: TGTGCCAGCAGTTTATTCCGGCAGGCTGGAAACACCATATATTTT.

The genes are TRBV5-1 and TRBJ2-2, with D perhaps matching TRBD1 (6 bases). Looked up from germline, CDR1 is SGHRS and CDR2 is YFSETQ. V dropped 4 bases and J dropped 6 bases, with 16 bases sitting between them. The CDR3 is 15 amino acids. CDR3 sequence: CASSPDSRTAGELFF. The CDR3 DNA reads as TGCGCCAGCAGCCCGGACAGCCGGACCGCCGGGGAGCTGTTTTTT.

This clonotype appeared many times. The chain carries TRBV7-2 and TRBJ2-3; 9 nucleotides agree with TRBD1. The germline CDR1 and CDR2 sequences are SGHTA and FQGNSA. The length of the CDR3 is 15 residues. Trimming cost V 5 bases and J 3 bases; bases outside gene matches: 6. The chain's CDR3 is CASSNRDRVTDTQYF. CDR3 in DNA: TGTGCCAGCAGCAACCGGGACAGGGTTACAGATACGCAGTATTTT.

This clonotype was counted ten times or more. The chain has TRBV20-1 and TRBJ2-1; perhaps TRBD2 as D (5 bases). Germline CDR1 and CDR2: DFQATT and SNEGSKA (reference sequence). The V end lost 7 bases, the J end lost 10 bases, and 20 bases lay between the germline ends. This CDR3 is 13 amino acids long. The CDR3 sequence is CSVPAYTPGEQFF. CDR3 nucleotide sequence: TGCAGTGTTCCGGCGTATACACCGGGGGAGCAGTTCTTC.

This chain joins TRBV28 and TRBJ1-5, with no clear D. Germline CDR1 MDHEN, CDR2 SYDVKM. The CDR3 loop spans 15 amino acids. V shed 3 bases and J shed 0 bases, with 9 bases lying between them. The CDR3 sequence: CASSFRRNSNQPQHF. Written as DNA, the CDR3 is TGTGCCAGCAGTTTTAGGAGGAATAGCAATCAGCCCCAGCATTTT.

This clonotype has only a few counts. The V and J genes are TRBV5-1 and TRBJ2-2; 10 nucleotides agree with TRBD2. The germline gives CDR1 SGHRS, CDR2 YFSETQ. This CDR3 comprises 16 residues. The V and J ends lost 3 bases and 2 bases, in that order; junction bases with no gene match: 4. Written as DNA, the CDR3 is TGCGCCAGCAGCTCAAGCGGGAGGGCCAACACCGGGGAGCTGTTTTTT. Its translation is CASSSSGRANTGELFF.